A selection of T cell receptor beta chains follows, all from one sample in a study of shared clonotypes between healthy human individuals. Libraries were prepared by immunoSEQ multiplex PCR; TCRdb keeps only in-frame clonotypes and omits some of them. The data show 2,100,000 or so clones, approximately 95% seen once. The sequenced sample consisted of naive CD4+ T cells sorted from blood. The receptors were gathered from a man between 18 and 35 years old in good health. The CDR3 runs from the conserved cysteine through the conserved F or W. A D gene is named only where the DNA matches it firmly. Rows give clone size only sometimes, using once, few, many, or a class for an expanded clone.

clone size: .; J gene: TRBJ1-2; D gene: .; V gene: TRBV6-5; CDR3 DNA: TGTGCCACCTATACGGGGCAAACTAACTATGGCTACACCTTC; CDR3 protein: CATYTGQTNYGYTF
clone size: .; J gene: TRBJ2-6; D gene: .; V gene: TRBV27; CDR3 DNA: TGTGCCACCTCCAGGAAAACAGGGTCGATAAACGTCCTGACTTTC; CDR3 protein: CATSRKTGSINVLTF
clone size: .; J gene: TRBJ2-2; D gene: .; V gene: TRBV6-6; CDR3 DNA: TGTGCCAGCGGGAACACCGGGGAGCTGTTTTTT; CDR3 protein: CASGNTGELFF
clone size: .; J gene: TRBJ2-1; D gene: .; V gene: TRBV29-1; CDR3 DNA: TGCAGCGTTGAACCCCAGGATGAGCAGTTCTTC; CDR3 protein: CSVEPQDEQFF
clone size: once; J gene: TRBJ1-2; D gene: TRBD1; V gene: TRBV19; CDR3 DNA: TGTGCCAGTAGACAGGACAGGGGAAATGGCTACACCTTC; CDR3 protein: CASRQDRGNGYTF
clone size: .; J gene: TRBJ1-5; D gene: .; V gene: TRBV7-8; CDR3 DNA: TGTGCCAGCAGCTTAGGGGATAGCAATCAGCCCCAGCATTTT; CDR3 protein: CASSLGDSNQPQHF
clone size: .; J gene: TRBJ2-3; D gene: TRBD2; V gene: TRBV13; CDR3 DNA: TGTGCCAGCAGCCTACTAGCGGGAGGCCCAGATACGCAGTATTTT; CDR3 protein: CASSLLAGGPDTQYF
clone size: .; J gene: TRBJ2-5; D gene: .; V gene: TRBV5-1; CDR3 DNA: TGCGCCACCGGGACGAACGCAGGGACCCAGTACTTC; CDR3 protein: CATGTNAGTQYF
clone size: .; J gene: TRBJ2-7; D gene: .; V gene: TRBV15; CDR3 DNA: TGTGCCACCACCCAGGGAGGGGCAGGGGTTACCTACGAGCAGTACTTC; CDR3 protein: CATTQGGAGVTYEQYF
clone size: .; J gene: TRBJ2-7; D gene: .; V gene: TRBV15; CDR3 DNA: TGTGCCACCAGCCGCCTACGGGATCCTGCCTACGAGCAGTACTTC; CDR3 protein: CATSRLRDPAYEQYF
clone size: .; J gene: TRBJ1-5; D gene: .; V gene: TRBV30; CDR3 DNA: TGTGCCTGGAGTGGCCGGGGGGGGTCGAGCAATCAGCCCCAGCATTTT; CDR3 protein: CAWSGRGGSSNQPQHF
clone size: .; J gene: TRBJ1-3; D gene: .; V gene: TRBV27; CDR3 DNA: TGTGCCAGCAGGCCGGGCTCTGGAAACACCATATATTTT; CDR3 protein: CASRPGSGNTIYF
clone size: .; J gene: TRBJ1-5; D gene: .; V gene: TRBV4-3; CDR3 DNA: TGCGCCAGCAGCCAAGAATTGGGGAGGCCCCAGCATTTT; CDR3 protein: CASSQELGRPQHF
clone size: .; J gene: TRBJ1-5; D gene: .; V gene: TRBV5-1; CDR3 DNA: TGCGCCAGCAGTTCAGGGGAGGGTAGCAATCAGCCCCAGCATTTT; CDR3 protein: CASSSGEGSNQPQHF
clone size: .; J gene: TRBJ1-1; D gene: TRBD1; V gene: TRBV10-3; CDR3 DNA: TGTGCCATCAGTGAGTTGGGACAGGGCTCTGAAGCTTTCTTT; CDR3 protein: CAISELGQGSEAFF
clone size: .; J gene: TRBJ1-1; D gene: .; V gene: TRBV29-1; CDR3 DNA: TGCAGCGTTGGAGGGGGGAACACTGAAGCTTTCTTT; CDR3 protein: CSVGGGNTEAFF
clone size: .; J gene: TRBJ2-1; D gene: .; V gene: TRBV1; CDR3 DNA: TGCACCAGCAGCCAAGGACTAGACAGGGAGTCCTACAATGAGCAGTTCTTC; CDR3 protein: CTSSQGLDRESYNEQFF
clone size: .; J gene: TRBJ1-1; D gene: .; V gene: TRBV13; CDR3 DNA: TGTGCCAGCAGCTTATGGACCCGCGGGGGAGCTTTCTTT; CDR3 protein: CASSLWTRGGAFF
clone size: .; J gene: TRBJ2-5; D gene: .; V gene: TRBV5-1; CDR3 DNA: TGCGCCAGCAGCTTGGACGGGAGCCCCGGGGGAGAGACCCAGTACTTC; CDR3 protein: CASSLDGSPGGETQYF
clone size: .; J gene: TRBJ1-1; D gene: .; V gene: TRBV7-2; CDR3 DNA: TGTGCCAGCAGCGAAAATCAGGGGATCACTGAAGCTTTCTTT; CDR3 protein: CASSENQGITEAFF
clone size: .; J gene: TRBJ2-7; D gene: .; V gene: TRBV5-1; CDR3 DNA: TGCGCCAGCAGCTTGAGCCCCTCGAGTGGCGAGCAGTACTTC; CDR3 protein: CASSLSPSSGEQYF
clone size: .; J gene: TRBJ1-4; D gene: .; V gene: TRBV28; CDR3 DNA: TGTGCCAGCAGTAGGTCCGACAGAACAACTAATGAAAAACTGTTTTTT; CDR3 protein: CASSRSDRTTNEKLFF
clone size: .; J gene: TRBJ2-7; D gene: TRBD2; V gene: TRBV2; CDR3 DNA: TGTGCCAGCAGTGAAGCGGGCGGGGGGCCGTACGAGCAGTACTTC; CDR3 protein: CASSEAGGGPYEQYF
clone size: .; J gene: TRBJ1-3; D gene: .; V gene: TRBV7-3; CDR3 DNA: TGTGCCAGCAGCTTAACGGGCTCTGGAAACACCATATATTTT; CDR3 protein: CASSLTGSGNTIYF
clone size: .; J gene: TRBJ2-7; D gene: TRBD1; V gene: TRBV6-6; CDR3 DNA: TGTGCCAGCAGTTACTCACAAGGGGGCAACGAGCAGTACTTC; CDR3 protein: CASSYSQGGNEQYF
clone size: .; J gene: TRBJ1-5; D gene: TRBD1; V gene: TRBV19; CDR3 DNA: TGTGCCAGTAGTATGGTTCAGGGGGCGAGGGGCAATCAGCCCCAGCATTTT; CDR3 protein: CASSMVQGARGNQPQHF
clone size: .; J gene: TRBJ2-7; D gene: TRBD2; V gene: TRBV7-2; CDR3 DNA: TGTGCCAGCAGCTGGCGGGAGGGCGAGCAGTACTTC; CDR3 protein: CASSWREGEQYF
clone size: .; J gene: TRBJ2-5; D gene: TRBD2; V gene: TRBV10-3; CDR3 DNA: TGTGCCATCAGTGAAGGTCCAGCGGGAGTTGGGGAGACCCAGTACTTC; CDR3 protein: CAISEGPAGVGETQYF
clone size: .; J gene: TRBJ2-7; D gene: TRBD1; V gene: TRBV4-1; CDR3 DNA: TGCGCCAGCAGCCTAACCGGGACAGAGTCCTACGAGCAGTACTTC; CDR3 protein: CASSLTGTESYEQYF
clone size: .; J gene: TRBJ2-7; D gene: .; V gene: TRBV5-1; CDR3 DNA: TGCGCCAGCAGCTCTAGGTGGGGCAACTACGAGCAGTACTTC; CDR3 protein: CASSSRWGNYEQYF
clone size: .; J gene: TRBJ2-7; D gene: .; V gene: TRBV6-5; CDR3 DNA: TGTGCCAGCAGTTCCCCTGGGACGGAGCAGTACTTC; CDR3 protein: CASSSPGTEQYF
clone size: .; J gene: TRBJ1-6; D gene: .; V gene: TRBV7-2; CDR3 DNA: TGTGCCAGCAGCTTAGCGGGACACCCGATAAATTCACCCCTCCACTTT; CDR3 protein: CASSLAGHPINSPLHF
clone size: .; J gene: TRBJ1-6; D gene: TRBD1; V gene: TRBV6-6; CDR3 DNA: TGTGCCAGCAGTATCGGACAGGGCCATAATTCACCCCTCCACTTT; CDR3 protein: CASSIGQGHNSPLHF
clone size: .; J gene: TRBJ2-1; D gene: .; V gene: TRBV6-1; CDR3 DNA: TGTGCCAGCATTCTCCCGGGTTTTTACTACAATGAGCAGTTCTTC; CDR3 protein: CASILPGFYYNEQFF
clone size: once; J gene: TRBJ2-2; D gene: .; V gene: TRBV30; CDR3 DNA: TGTGCCTGGAGTGTGGTAGGGTCCAACACCGGGGAGCTGTTTTTT; CDR3 protein: CAWSVVGSNTGELFF
clone size: .; J gene: TRBJ1-5; D gene: .; V gene: TRBV19; CDR3 DNA: TGTGCCAGTAGTGTACAGGTGGGGCGCAATCAGCCCCAGCATTTT; CDR3 protein: CASSVQVGRNQPQHF
clone size: .; J gene: TRBJ2-4; D gene: .; V gene: TRBV5-1; CDR3 DNA: TGCGCCAGCAGCTTGGCCCGGACCGAGGACATTCAGTACTTC; CDR3 protein: CASSLARTEDIQYF
clone size: .; J gene: TRBJ2-3; D gene: .; V gene: TRBV6-5; CDR3 DNA: TGTGCCAGCACCTCCAACCCTTTTGTGGGGACGCAGTATTTT; CDR3 protein: CASTSNPFVGTQYF
clone size: .; J gene: TRBJ1-2; D gene: .; V gene: TRBV9; CDR3 DNA: TGTGCCAGCAGCGTACAGGACAAAAACTATGGCTACACCTTC; CDR3 protein: CASSVQDKNYGYTF
clone size: .; J gene: TRBJ1-2; D gene: .; V gene: TRBV27; CDR3 DNA: TGTGCCAGCAACCCCGACAGGTCAGTCGGCGGCTACACCTTC; CDR3 protein: CASNPDRSVGGYTF
clone size: .; J gene: TRBJ2-1; D gene: .; V gene: TRBV5-1; CDR3 DNA: TGCGCCAGCAGCTTGTCCAGGGGAACCTACAATGAGCAGTTCTTC; CDR3 protein: CASSLSRGTYNEQFF
clone size: .; J gene: TRBJ2-7; D gene: .; V gene: TRBV30; CDR3 DNA: TGTGCCTGGAGTCCCGGGACGAACTCCCGCGAGCAGTACTTC; CDR3 protein: CAWSPGTNSREQYF
clone size: .; J gene: TRBJ2-5; D gene: TRBD1; V gene: TRBV2; CDR3 DNA: TGTGCCAGCAGTGTAGGGGGCGCAGAGACCCAGTACTTC; CDR3 protein: CASSVGGAETQYF
clone size: .; J gene: TRBJ1-5; D gene: .; V gene: TRBV28; CDR3 DNA: TGTGCCAGCAGTTTACGGGGTTATAGCAATCAGCCCCAGCATTTT; CDR3 protein: CASSLRGYSNQPQHF
clone size: .; J gene: TRBJ2-5; D gene: TRBD2; V gene: TRBV7-9; CDR3 DNA: TGTGCCAGCAGCTTAGTGGGGACTAGAAAGAAAGAGACCCAGTACTTC; CDR3 protein: CASSLVGTRKKETQYF
clone size: .; J gene: TRBJ1-3; D gene: TRBD1; V gene: TRBV18; CDR3 DNA: TGTGCCAGCTCACCGCAGGGGGCTCATGGAAACACCATATATTTT; CDR3 protein: CASSPQGAHGNTIYF